Each of the 29 T cell receptor beta chains below was sequenced from the same sample in a study of technical replicates of blood from several donors. Produced via immunoSEQ multiplex PCR; TCRdb's table is partial and in-frame only. This sample has roughly 60,000 clones, with approximately 86% found just once. The specimen was PBMCs. The receptors were gathered from a human donor in good health. Some clones in this sample may be carry-over from other donors' samples.

The rearrangement links TRBV7-8 to TRBJ2-1; D might be TRBD1 (6 bases). This CDR3 region has 15 residues. V was shortened by 3 bases and J by 6 bases, with 15 bases between the two germline ends. Germline-derived CDR1 and CDR2 are SGHVS and FQNEAQ. Here the CDR3 reads CASSLYRELVNEQFF. The CDR3 DNA reads TGTGCCAGCAGCTTGTACAGGGAGTTGGTCAATGAGCAGTTCTTC. Drawing the rest from reference TRBV7-8 and TRBJ2-1, the complete variable domain is GAGVSQSPRYKVAKRGQDVALRCDPISGHVSLFWYQQALGQGPEFLTYFQNEAQLDKSGLPSDRFFAERPEGSVSTLKIQRTQQEDSAVYLCASSLYRELVNEQFFGPGTRLTVL.

The rearrangement links TRBV27 to TRBJ2-7, with TRBD2 identical over 9 bases. The CDR3 loop spans 16 amino acids. Germline trimming cut 3 bases from V and 6 bases from J; bases unmatched to any gene: 12. Germline assignment: CDR1 MNHEY and CDR2 SMNVEV (reference sequence). For the CDR3, the DNA is TGTGCCAGCAGTTTGGGTACCGGGACTAGCTCGTTCGAGCAGTACTTC. It translates to CASSLGTGTSSFEQYF.

The V and J genes are TRBV5-6 and TRBJ2-3, with 8 bases aligning to TRBD1. CDR3 length: 13 residues. The V and J ends lost 4 bases and 4 bases, in that order; junction bases with no gene match: 2. From germline, CDR1 is SGHDT and CDR2 YYEEEE. The CDR3 DNA is TGTGCCAGCAGCAGACAGGGGTCAGATACGCAGTATTTT. This gives the protein CASSRQGSDTQYF.

This chain's CDR3 is CASSQTLFGQGLNQPQHF. DNA of the CDR3: TGCGCCAGCAGCCAAACCCTGTTTGGACAGGGACTCAATCAGCCCCAGCATTTT. The chain is built from TRBV4-1 and TRBJ1-5; 8 bases match TRBD1. The CDR3 consists of 18 residues. Germline loops: CDR1 MGHRA, CDR2 YSYEKL. V was clipped by 2 bases and J by 3 bases; unmatched bases: 12.

The gene calls are TRBV2 and TRBJ1-2; D is uncertain. Between the trimmed V and J ends, which lost 6 bases and 8 bases, there was a span of 13 bases. Germline assignment: CDR1 SNHLY and CDR2 FYNNEI. The CDR3 loop spans 12 amino acids. CDR3: CASSTGLSGYTF. The DNA for the CDR3 is TGTGCCAGCAGCACGGGTCTCTCGGGCTACACCTTC.

The chain couples TRBV2 to TRBJ2-2, with D possibly being TRBD1 (6 bases). Trimming removed 2 bases at V and 1 base at J, with 14 bases between. The CDR3 is 17 amino acids. The V gene's germline CDR1 is SNHLY and CDR2 FYNNEI. The CDR3 bases are TGTGCCAGCAGTGAAAATGGGGCAGGGGTGAACACCGGGGAGCTGTTTTTT. Its protein is CASSENGAGVNTGELFF.

This clone has more than one count but fewer than ten. This chain connects TRBV4-2 to TRBJ2-7; TRBD1 is a possible D gene (6 bases). CDR3 size: 12 residues. CDR1 and CDR2 (germline): LGHNA, YNFKEQ. Deletions cut 3 bases from V and 6 bases from J, with 9 bases between. The CDR3 is CASSQDSGEQYF. For the CDR3, the DNA is TGTGCCAGCAGCCAGGACAGTGGCGAGCAGTACTTC.

This sequence joins TRBV4-1 and TRBJ2-5, with a possible D match to TRBD2 (6 bases). The CDR3 consists of 15 residues. Germline CDR1 MGHRA, CDR2 YSYEKL. Trimming left V 4 bases short and J 3 bases short, with 15 bases between. The CDR3 bases are TGCGCCAGCAGCCCTATGGGACTGGGGAAAGAGACCCAGTACTTC. It yields the protein CASSPMGLGKETQYF.

The rearrangement links TRBV9 to TRBJ2-5; D perhaps matches TRBD1 (6 bases). Trimming left V 4 bases short and J 7 bases short, with 20 bases between. CDR1 and CDR2 from the germline V gene are SGDLS and YYNGEE. The CDR3 spans 15 residues. The CDR3: CASSTGWGDDWTQYF. For the CDR3, the DNA is TGTGCCAGCAGCACAGGGTGGGGTGATGATTGGACCCAGTACTTC.

This clone has only a few counts. The rearrangement links TRBV5-1 to TRBJ1-2, with TRBD1 matching over 8 bases. CDR3 length: 17 amino acids. CDR1 is SGHRS, CDR2 YFSETQ, per germline. With V trimmed by 3 bases and J by 8 bases, 18 bases remained unmatched. CDR3 loop: CASSSPGSDRAQEGYTF. The CDR3 DNA reads TGCGCCAGCAGCTCCCCTGGCTCGGACAGGGCCCAGGAGGGCTACACCTTC.

V and J are TRBV19 and TRBJ1-4; 8 nucleotides match TRBD1. Trimming at V came to 3 bases and at J to 8 bases, leaving 5 bases not matched to a gene. CDR1 is LNHDA, CDR2 SQIVND, per germline (reference sequence). There are 14 residues in the CDR3. This CDR3 is CASSMVQGAEKLFF. The CDR3 coding sequence is TGTGCCAGTAGTATGGTCCAGGGGGCGGAAAAACTGTTTTTT.

This chain uses TRBV21-1 with TRBJ2-7; TRBD1 reflects the table's D call only, with no check against the DNA. TRBV21-1 is an annotated pseudogene. The CDR3 covers 15 residues. The CDR3 bases are TGTGCCAGCAGCACTCGGGACAGGGGCTCCTACGAGCAGTACTTC. Encoded protein: CASSTRDRGSYEQYF.

The V gene is TRBV5-1, the J gene TRBJ2-3, with 11 bases that match TRBD1. This CDR3 spans 16 amino acids. The V and J ends lost 0 bases and 5 bases, in that order; junction bases with no gene match: 5. CDR1 is SGHRS and CDR2 is YFSETQ in the germline V gene. DNA of the CDR3: TGCGCCAGCAGCTTGGCCGGGACAGGGGGTAGAGATACGCAGTATTTT. This encodes CASSLAGTGGRDTQYF. Full variable domain (missing parts from reference TRBV5-1 and TRBJ2-3): KAGVTQTPRYLIKTRGQQVTLSCSPISGHRSVSWYQQTPGQGLQFLFEYFSETQRNKGNFPGRFSGRQFSNSRSEMNVSTLELGDSALYLCASSLAGTGGRDTQYFGPGTRLTVL.

V is TRBV14 and J is TRBJ1-1; D gene unclear. The CDR3 loop spans 12 amino acids. Per the germline V gene, CDR1 is SGHDN and CDR2 is FVKESK. V was trimmed by 1 base and J by 8 bases, leaving 8 bases between them. CDR3 coding DNA: TGTGCCAGCAGCCAAGGGCCCGTCGAAGCTTTCTTT. Its translation: CASSQGPVEAFF.

This clone appeared a few times. The V gene is TRBV29-1, the J gene TRBJ1-1, with 8 bases that match TRBD1. The CDR3 consists of 12 residues. V was pared by 7 bases and J by 1 base, with 2 bases of the junction left unmatched. Per the germline V gene, CDR1 is SQVTM and CDR2 is ANQGSEA. The chain's CDR3 is CSAGTGNTEAFF. In DNA form, the CDR3 reads TGCAGCGCAGGGACAGGGAACACTGAAGCTTTCTTT.

CDR3 sequence reads: CASSRATDNFKDNEQFF. The CDR3 bases are TGCGCCAGCAGCCGGGCGACAGACAATTTCAAAGACAATGAGCAGTTCTTC. The chain combines TRBV4-1 with TRBJ2-1, with D maybe TRBD1 (5 bases). Germline values: CDR1 MGHRA, CDR2 YSYEKL. This CDR3 is built from 17 residues. Trimming pared 4 bases from V and 5 bases from J, leaving 21 bases between.

V is TRBV9 and J is TRBJ2-5; 10 positions agree with TRBD1. There are 15 residues in the CDR3. The trim removed 1 base at V and 2 bases at J, leaving 2 bases unmatched. CDR1 and CDR2 (germline): SGDLS, YYNGEE. CDR3 coding DNA: TGTGCCAGCAGCGTAAGACAGGGGGCGCAAGAGACCCAGTACTTC. Its protein is CASSVRQGAQETQYF.

The J gene is TRBJ1-2, the V gene TRBV5-1; D uncertain. The CDR3 has 13 residues. Looked up from germline, CDR1 is SGHRS and CDR2 is YFSETQ. Trimming took 2 bases from V and 7 from J, leaving 12 bases between them. CDR3 sequence reads: CASSFPGSLGYTF. DNA of the CDR3: TGCGCCAGCAGCTTCCCAGGATCCCTTGGCTACACCTTC.

The chain joins TRBV14 to TRBJ1-2, with D unresolved. The CDR3 has 15 amino acids. The V gene lost 0 bases and the J gene lost 7 bases, with 15 bases spanning the gap. Germline lookup yields CDR1 SGHDN and CDR2 FVKESK. The DNA of the CDR3 is TGTGCCAGCAGCCAAGATCGAGGCAGCGGAGGTGGCTACACCTTC. The encoded protein is CASSQDRGSGGGYTF.

V gene TRBV5-4 combines with J gene TRBJ2-1; TRBD2 might be the D (6 bases). CDR3 length equals 14 residues. Trimming cost V 5 bases and J 0 bases, with 9 bases left between them. Germline CDR1 reads SGHNT; CDR2 reads YYREEE (reference sequence). The CDR3 nucleotides are TGTGCCAGCAGACCGGGGGTCTCCTACAATGAGCAGTTCTTC. Its protein is CASRPGVSYNEQFF.

The V and J genes are TRBV4-2 and TRBJ2-7; the D is unclear. Trimming removed 0 bases at V and 3 bases at J, with 12 bases between. Germline assignment: CDR1 LGHNA and CDR2 YNFKEQ. CDR3 size: 15 residues. In DNA, the CDR3 is TGTGCCAGCAGCCAAGAGAAAGGCAGACACTACGAGCAGTACTTC. This codes for CASSQEKGRHYEQYF.

The J gene is TRBJ2-1, the V gene TRBV7-9; 7 bases line up with TRBD2. The CDR3 extends over 17 amino acids. Trimming took 2 bases from V and 0 from J; bases not matched to a gene: 7. CDR1 is SEHNR, CDR2 FQNEAQ, per germline (reference sequence). CDR3: CASSLRGGTHSYNEQFF. The CDR3 DNA reads TGTGCCAGCAGCTTACGCGGGGGAACCCACTCCTACAATGAGCAGTTCTTC. Using reference TRBV7-9 and TRBJ2-1 for the parts outside the CDR3, the full variable domain is DTGVSQNPRHKITKRGQNVTFRCDPISEHNRLYWYRQTLGQGPEFLTYFQNEAQLEKSRLLSDRFSAERPKGSFSTLEIQRTEQGDSAMYLCASSLRGGTHSYNEQFFGPGTRLTVL.

The rearrangement joins TRBV2 to TRBJ1-2, with 10 bases aligning to TRBD1. The V gene end was trimmed by 4 bases and the J gene end by 2 bases; junction bases not matched to a gene: 4. Germline V CDR1 and CDR2: SNHLY, FYNNEI. This CDR3 is 15 amino acids long. CDR3 nucleotide sequence: TGTGCCAGCAGTGGGACAGGGGGTGGGAACTATGGCTACACCTTC. Encoded protein: CASSGTGGGNYGYTF.

The rearrangement joins TRBV29-1 to TRBJ2-1; 9 bases are a match to TRBD1. The CDR3 is 12 amino acids. V dropped 6 bases and J dropped 10; count of bases not matched to a gene: 7. Germline V gene sequence: CDR1 SQVTM, CDR2 ANQGSEA. CDR3 loop: CSVDRGIREQFF. The CDR3 nucleotides read TGCAGCGTAGACAGGGGGATCCGGGAGCAGTTCTTC.

V gene TRBV2 combines with J gene TRBJ1-1; 9 nucleotides match TRBD1. CDR3 length: 12 amino acids. Germline trimming cut 6 bases from V and 6 bases from J; bases unmatched to any gene: 2. From germline, CDR1 is SNHLY and CDR2 FYNNEI. The CDR3 sequence: CASSWTGAEAFF. CDR3 bases: TGTGCCAGCAGCTGGACAGGGGCTGAAGCTTTCTTT. The entire variable domain, with the rest obtained from reference TRBV2 and TRBJ1-1, is as follows: EPEVTQTPSHQVTQMGQEVILRCVPISNHLYFYWYRQILGQKVEFLVSFYNNEISEKSEIFDDQFSVERPDGSNFTLKIRSTKLEDSAMYFCASSWTGAEAFFGQGTRLTVV.

The chain joins TRBV5-1 to TRBJ1-6; 8 positions match TRBD1. Unmatched junction bases numbered 2, after V lost 0 bases and J lost 9 bases. Germline CDR1 is SGHRS and CDR2 is YFSETQ. There are 14 residues in the CDR3. The CDR3 DNA reads TGCGCCAGCAGCTTGGTACAGGGGGTTTCACCCCTCCACTTT. As protein: CASSLVQGVSPLHF.

The chain recombines TRBV13 with TRBJ2-7; D possibly corresponds to TRBD2 (7 bases). Trimming stripped 1 base from V and 5 bases from J, with 24 bases between. Germline V gene sequence: CDR1 PRHDT, CDR2 FYEKMQ (reference sequence). This CDR3 region has 18 residues. In DNA, the CDR3 is TGTGCCAGCAGCTTAGAGGGGGTTTTCGCGGGAGAGGGGGACGAGCAGTACTTC. This translates into CASSLEGVFAGEGDEQYF.

The chain links TRBV19 to TRBJ2-3, with a possible D match to TRBD1 (6 bases). The CDR3 has 16 amino acids. V dropped 5 bases and J dropped 6 bases, with 21 bases sitting between them. CDR1 is LNHDA, CDR2 SQIVND, per germline (reference sequence). CDR3 sequence (DNA): TGTGCCAGTAGTGTTACAGGGTCGAGGGACGCTGATACGCAGTATTTT. Its protein product is CASSVTGSRDADTQYF.

The V call is TRBV7-9, the J call TRBJ1-1, with unresolved D. The V and J ends lost 2 bases and 2 bases respectively, with 6 bases between them. Germline loops: CDR1 SEHNR, CDR2 FQNEAQ (reference sequence). This CDR3 has 13 amino acids. The CDR3 spells CASSLQVNTEAFF. DNA for the CDR3: TGTGCCAGCAGCTTACAGGTCAACACTGAAGCTTTCTTT. The full variable domain, in which reference TRBV7-9 and TRBJ1-1 provide the parts outside the CDR3, is DTGVSQNPRHKITKRGQNVTFRCDPISEHNRLYWYRQTLGQGPEFLTYFQNEAQLEKSRLLSDRFSAERPKGSFSTLEIQRTEQGDSAMYLCASSLQVNTEAFFGQGTRLTVV.